Listed below are T cell receptor beta chains from one sample, sequenced in a study of regulatory T cells in long-lasting Graves disease. TCRdb passed the multiplex PCR reads through MiXCR, listing each CDR3 protein once. The sample has fewer than 550,000 distinct CDR3 sequences; around a fifth are singletons. This specimen was peripheral blood mononuclear cells (PBMCs), taken when the disease was refractory, from a patient treated with antithyroid drugs. These receptors all stem from a female donor with Graves disease. The CDR3 runs from the conserved cysteine through the conserved F or W. D genes are given only for firm matches. Clone size is not always given. Where it is, it says once, few, many or a class for expanded clones.

CASSFGPLVNTEAFF TGTGCCAGCAGCTTCGGGCCTCTCGTCAACACTGAAGCTTTCTTT . . TRBJ1-1 TRBV6-1
CASSSPAAGGQETQYF TGTGCCAGCAGTTCCCCTGCTGCGGGGGGACAAGAGACCCAGTACTTC TRBD2 many TRBJ2-5 TRBV28
CASSMGQGLRNQPQHF TGTGCCAGTAGTATGGGACAGGGATTAAGAAATCAGCCCCAGCATTTT TRBD1 few TRBJ1-5 TRBV19
CSAYRGTYNSPLHF TGCAGCGCTTACAGGGGAACCTATAATTCACCCCTCCACTTT TRBD1 few TRBJ1-6 TRBV29-1
CASSPLAETQYF TGTGCCAGCAGCCCCTTAGCGGAGACCCAGTACTTC . many TRBJ2-5 TRBV7-2
CASSSKFDRAYTEAFF TGTGCCAGCAGCTCCAAGTTTGACAGGGCATACACTGAAGCTTTCTTT TRBD1 few TRBJ1-1 TRBV7-2
CASRHDPTNTGELFF TGCGCCAGCAGACACGACCCCACTAACACCGGGGAGCTGTTTTTT . few TRBJ2-2 TRBV5-1
CASSIGFWYTF TGTGCCAGTAGTATCGGATTTTGGTACACCTTC . . TRBJ1-2 TRBV19
CASGSREPQHF TGTGCTAGTGGTTCCCGGGAGCCCCAGCATTTT . many TRBJ1-5 TRBV12-5
CASSTTVKRDTQYF TGTGCCAGCAGTACAACAGTAAAAAGAGATACGCAGTATTTT . . TRBJ2-3 TRBV28
CASNIRLNSGYEQYF TGTGCCAGCAACATACGACTCAACTCGGGCTACGAGCAGTACTTC . many TRBJ2-7 TRBV6-1
CASSVKVNTEAFF TGTGCCAGCAGTGTGAAAGTTAACACTGAAGCTTTCTTT . . TRBJ1-1 TRBV11-2
CASSQSSPTNEKLFF TGTGCCAGCAGCCAATCTTCCCCAACTAATGAAAAACTGTTTTTT . many TRBJ1-4 TRBV16
CASRMIGSYEQYF TGTGCCAGCAGAATGATAGGGTCCTACGAGCAGTACTTC . many TRBJ2-7 TRBV11-2
CASSSPGQVTSGANVLTF TGTGCCAGCAGCTCACCGGGACAGGTTACCTCTGGGGCCAACGTCCTGACTTTC TRBD1 many TRBJ2-6 TRBV6-2/TRBV6-3
CASSGQGRARSEQYF TGTGCCAGCAGTGGACAGGGGCGGGCTAGGAGTGAGCAGTACTTC TRBD1 few TRBJ2-7 TRBV6-2/TRBV6-3
CVTSRGQVQEGQYF TGTGTCACCAGCAGAGGGCAGGTCCAGGAGGGGCAGTACTTC . . TRBJ2-5 TRBV15